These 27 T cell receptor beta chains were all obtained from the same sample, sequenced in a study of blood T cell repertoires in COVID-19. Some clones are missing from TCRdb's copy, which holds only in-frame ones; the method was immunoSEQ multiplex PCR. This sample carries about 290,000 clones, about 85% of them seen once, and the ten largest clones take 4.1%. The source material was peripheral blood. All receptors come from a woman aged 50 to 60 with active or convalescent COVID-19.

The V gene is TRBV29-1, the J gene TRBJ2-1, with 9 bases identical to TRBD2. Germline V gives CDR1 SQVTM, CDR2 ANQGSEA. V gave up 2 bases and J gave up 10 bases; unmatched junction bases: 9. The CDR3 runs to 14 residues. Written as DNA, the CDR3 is TGCAGCGTTGAAAGGTTAGCGGGAGAGGGGGAGCAGTTCTTC. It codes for CSVERLAGEGEQFF.

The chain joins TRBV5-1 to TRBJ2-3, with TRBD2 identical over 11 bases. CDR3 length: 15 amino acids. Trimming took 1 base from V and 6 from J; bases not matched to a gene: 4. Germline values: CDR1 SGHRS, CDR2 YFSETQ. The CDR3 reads CASSLMLAGGDTQYF. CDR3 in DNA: TGCGCCAGCAGCTTGATGCTAGCGGGGGGTGATACGCAGTATTTT.

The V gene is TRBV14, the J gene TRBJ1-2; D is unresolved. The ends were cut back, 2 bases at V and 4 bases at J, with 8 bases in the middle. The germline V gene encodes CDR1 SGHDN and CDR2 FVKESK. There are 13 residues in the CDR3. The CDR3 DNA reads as TGTGCCAGCAGCCAACAGAAGATCTATGGCTACACCTTC. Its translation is CASSQQKIYGYTF.

The CDR3 region is CASSPQGDTNEKLFF. The DNA for the CDR3 is TGTGCCAGCTCACCACAGGGGGACACTAATGAAAAACTGTTTTTT. V gene TRBV18 combines with J gene TRBJ1-4, with D maybe TRBD1 (6 bases). V lost 1 base, J lost 2 bases, and 8 bases lay in between. The CDR3 totals 15 residues. Germline lookup yields CDR1 KGHSH and CDR2 LQKENI.

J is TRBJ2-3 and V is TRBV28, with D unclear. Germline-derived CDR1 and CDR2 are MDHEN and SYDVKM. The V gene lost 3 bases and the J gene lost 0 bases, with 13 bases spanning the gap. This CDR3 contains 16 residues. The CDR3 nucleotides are TGTGCCAGCAGTTTGCGAGGTGTTACTAGCACAGATACGCAGTATTTT. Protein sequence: CASSLRGVTSTDTQYF.

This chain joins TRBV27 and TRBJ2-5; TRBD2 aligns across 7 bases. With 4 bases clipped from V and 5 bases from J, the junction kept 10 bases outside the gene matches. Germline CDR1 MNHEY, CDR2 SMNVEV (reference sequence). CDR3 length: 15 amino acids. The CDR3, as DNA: TGTGCCAGCAGTTCGGGAGTGGCGGGAGTTGAGACCCAGTACTTC. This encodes CASSSGVAGVETQYF.

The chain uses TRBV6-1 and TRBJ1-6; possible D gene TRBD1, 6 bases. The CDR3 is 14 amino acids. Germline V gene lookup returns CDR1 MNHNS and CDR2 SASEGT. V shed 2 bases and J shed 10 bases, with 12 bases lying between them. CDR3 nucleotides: TGTGCCAGCAGTGAAACAGGGATTATATCACCCCTCCACTTT. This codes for CASSETGIISPLHF.

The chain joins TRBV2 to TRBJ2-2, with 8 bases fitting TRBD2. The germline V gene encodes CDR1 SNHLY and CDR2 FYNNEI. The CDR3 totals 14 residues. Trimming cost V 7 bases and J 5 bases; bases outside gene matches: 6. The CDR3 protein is CASNSGSLTGELFF. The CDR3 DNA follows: TGTGCCAGCAACAGCGGGAGTCTGACCGGGGAGCTGTTTTTT.

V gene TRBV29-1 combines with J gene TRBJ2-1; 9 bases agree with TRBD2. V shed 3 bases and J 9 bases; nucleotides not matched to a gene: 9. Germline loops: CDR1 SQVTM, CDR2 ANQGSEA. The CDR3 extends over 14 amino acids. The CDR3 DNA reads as TGCAGCGTTGATACGGCGGGAGGGCAACCTGAGCAGTTCTTC. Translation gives CSVDTAGGQPEQFF.

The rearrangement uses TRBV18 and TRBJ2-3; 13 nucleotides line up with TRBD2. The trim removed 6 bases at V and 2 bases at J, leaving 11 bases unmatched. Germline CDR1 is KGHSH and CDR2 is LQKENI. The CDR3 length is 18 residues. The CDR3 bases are TGTGCCAGCTCGCCCGGGACTAGCGGGATTCGGATCACAGATACGCAGTATTTT. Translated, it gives CASSPGTSGIRITDTQYF.

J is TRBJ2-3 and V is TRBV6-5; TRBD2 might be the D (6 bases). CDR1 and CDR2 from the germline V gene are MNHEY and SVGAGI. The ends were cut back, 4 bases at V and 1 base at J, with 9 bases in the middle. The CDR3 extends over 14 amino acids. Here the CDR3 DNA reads TGTGCCAGCAGTTCGAGGAGGGGCACAGATACGCAGTATTTT. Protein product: CASSSRRGTDTQYF.

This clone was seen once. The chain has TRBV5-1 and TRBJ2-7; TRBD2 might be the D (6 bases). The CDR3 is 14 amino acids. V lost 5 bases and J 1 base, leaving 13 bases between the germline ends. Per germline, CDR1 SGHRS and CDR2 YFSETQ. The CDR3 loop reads CASREGPRSYEQYF. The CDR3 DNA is TGCGCCAGCAGGGAGGGACCGAGATCCTACGAGCAGTACTTC.

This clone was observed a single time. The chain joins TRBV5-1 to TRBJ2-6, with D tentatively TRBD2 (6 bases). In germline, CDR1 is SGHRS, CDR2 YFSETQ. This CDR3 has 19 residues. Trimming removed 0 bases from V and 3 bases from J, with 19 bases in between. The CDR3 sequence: CASSLGGWQGLGGANVLTF. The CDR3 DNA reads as TGCGCCAGCAGCTTGGGAGGTTGGCAGGGACTCGGTGGGGCCAACGTCCTGACTTTC.

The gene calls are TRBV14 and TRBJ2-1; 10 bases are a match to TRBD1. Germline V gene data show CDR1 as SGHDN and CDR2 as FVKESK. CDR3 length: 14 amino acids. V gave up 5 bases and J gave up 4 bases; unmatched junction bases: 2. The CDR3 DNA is TGTGCCAGCAGCAAGGGACAGGGGTACAATGAGCAGTTCTTC. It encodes CASSKGQGYNEQFF.

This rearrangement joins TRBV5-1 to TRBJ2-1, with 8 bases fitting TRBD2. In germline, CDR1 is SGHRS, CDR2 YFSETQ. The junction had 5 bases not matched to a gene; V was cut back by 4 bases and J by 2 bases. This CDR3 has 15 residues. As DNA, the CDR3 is TGCGCCAGCAGCCCTATAGCGGGAACCTACAATGAGCAGTTCTTC. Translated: CASSPIAGTYNEQFF.

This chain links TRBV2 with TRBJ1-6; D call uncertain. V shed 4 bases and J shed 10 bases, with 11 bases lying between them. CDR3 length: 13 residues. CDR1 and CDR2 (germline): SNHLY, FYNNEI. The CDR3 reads CASSVKGGSPLHF. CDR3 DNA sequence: TGTGCCAGCAGTGTCAAGGGAGGATCACCCCTCCACTTT.

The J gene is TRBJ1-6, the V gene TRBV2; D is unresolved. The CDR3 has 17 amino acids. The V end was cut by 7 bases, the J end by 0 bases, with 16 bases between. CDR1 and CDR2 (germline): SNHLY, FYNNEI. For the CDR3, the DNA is TGTGCCAGCATTCGTTCTCTGAGGAGCTCCTATAATTCACCCCTCCACTTT. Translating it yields CASIRSLRSSYNSPLHF.

In nucleotides, the CDR3 is TGTGCCAGCAGTTACCTTATTCCGGGACAGGGGTCCGGTTCACCCCTCCACTTT. It encodes CASSYLIPGQGSGSPLHF. The V and J genes are TRBV2 and TRBJ1-6; TRBD1 aligns across 10 bases. Germline V gene lookup returns CDR1 SNHLY and CDR2 FYNNEI. The CDR3 has 18 amino acids. Trimming took 5 bases from V and 9 from J; bases not matched to a gene: 16.

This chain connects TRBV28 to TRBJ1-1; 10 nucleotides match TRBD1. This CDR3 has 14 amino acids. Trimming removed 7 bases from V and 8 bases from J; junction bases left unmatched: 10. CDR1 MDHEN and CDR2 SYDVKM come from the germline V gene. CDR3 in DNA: TGTGCCAGCACCCGTCTGGGGACAGGGGCCGAAGCTTTCTTT. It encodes CASTRLGTGAEAFF.

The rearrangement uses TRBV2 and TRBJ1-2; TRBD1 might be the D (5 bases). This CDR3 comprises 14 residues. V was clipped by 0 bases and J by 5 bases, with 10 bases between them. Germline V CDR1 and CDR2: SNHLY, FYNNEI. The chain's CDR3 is CASSEARGGYGYTF. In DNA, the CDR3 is TGTGCCAGCAGTGAAGCGCGGGGGGGATATGGCTACACCTTC. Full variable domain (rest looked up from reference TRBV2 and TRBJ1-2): EPEVTQTPSHQVTQMGQEVILRCVPISNHLYFYWYRQILGQKVEFLVSFYNNEISEKSEIFDDQFSVERPDGSNFTLKIRSTKLEDSAMYFCASSEARGGYGYTFGSGTRLTVV.

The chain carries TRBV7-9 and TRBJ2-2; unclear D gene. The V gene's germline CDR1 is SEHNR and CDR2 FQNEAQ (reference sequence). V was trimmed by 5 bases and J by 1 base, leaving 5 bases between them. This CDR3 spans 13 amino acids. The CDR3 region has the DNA TGTGCCAGCAGCCCCGTGAACACCGGGGAGCTGTTTTTT. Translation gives CASSPVNTGELFF. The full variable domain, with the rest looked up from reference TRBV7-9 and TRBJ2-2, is DTGVSQNPRHKITKRGQNVTFRCDPISEHNRLYWYRQTLGQGPEFLTYFQNEAQLEKSRLLSDRFSAERPKGSFSTLEIQRTEQGDSAMYLCASSPVNTGELFFGEGSRLTVL.

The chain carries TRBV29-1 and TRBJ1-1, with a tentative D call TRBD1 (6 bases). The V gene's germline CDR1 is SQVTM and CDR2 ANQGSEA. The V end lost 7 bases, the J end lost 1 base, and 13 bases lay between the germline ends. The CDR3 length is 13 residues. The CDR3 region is CSANRDENTEAFF. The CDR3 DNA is TGCAGCGCGAACAGGGACGAGAACACTGAAGCTTTCTTT.

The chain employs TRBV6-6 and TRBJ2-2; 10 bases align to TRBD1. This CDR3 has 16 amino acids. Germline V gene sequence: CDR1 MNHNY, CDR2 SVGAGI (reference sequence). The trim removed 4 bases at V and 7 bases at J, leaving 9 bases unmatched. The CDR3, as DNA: TGTGCCAGCAGTTGGACCGACAGGGGGCGCGGCGGGGAGCTGTTTTTT. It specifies CASSWTDRGRGGELFF.

CDR3 sequence reads: CASSQFGYEQYF. For the CDR3, the DNA is TGTGCCAGCAGCCAGTTCGGTTACGAGCAGTACTTC. J is TRBJ2-7 and V is TRBV14; D is uncertain. The CDR3 has 12 residues. Germline CDR1 reads SGHDN; CDR2 reads FVKESK. V gave up 3 bases and J gave up 4 bases, with 7 bases separating them.

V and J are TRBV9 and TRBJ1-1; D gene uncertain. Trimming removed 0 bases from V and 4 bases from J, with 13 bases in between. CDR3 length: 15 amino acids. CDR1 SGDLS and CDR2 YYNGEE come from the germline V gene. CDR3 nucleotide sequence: TGTGCCAGCAGCGTAGCCCCGGTTGGGAGCACTGAAGCTTTCTTT. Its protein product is CASSVAPVGSTEAFF.

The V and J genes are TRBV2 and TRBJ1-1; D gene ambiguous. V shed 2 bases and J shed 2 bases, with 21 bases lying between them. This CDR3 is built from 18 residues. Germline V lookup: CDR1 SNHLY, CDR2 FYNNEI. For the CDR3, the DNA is TGTGCCAGCAGTGAAATTGTGGTACGTACCCGGTACAACACTGAAGCTTTCTTT. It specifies CASSEIVVRTRYNTEAFF.

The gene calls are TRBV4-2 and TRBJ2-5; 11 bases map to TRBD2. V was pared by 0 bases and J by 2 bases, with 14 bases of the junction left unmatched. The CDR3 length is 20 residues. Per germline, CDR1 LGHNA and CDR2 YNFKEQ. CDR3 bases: TGTGCCAGCAGCCAAGATCGCCTAGCGGGAGGTGGCGCCGTTCAAGAGACCCAGTACTTC. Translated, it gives CASSQDRLAGGGAVQETQYF.